Below are 30 T cell receptor beta chains sequenced from a single sample in a study of identical twins. Each CDR3 protein gets one entry after TCRdb re-called the 5' RACE reads with MiXCR. The sample yields fewer than 500,000 distinct CDR3 sequences, about 13% seen once. These same data were also listed under a study on yellow fever vaccine responses in identical twins.

The sequenced sample was CD4+ T cells sorted from blood. These receptors came from a woman younger than 30 in good health.

The genes are TRBV3-1 and TRBJ2-3; 11 bases agree with TRBD2. V lost 7 bases and J lost 2; bases outside the gene matches: 5. The CDR3 is 15 residues long. The germline gives CDR1 LGHDT, CDR2 YNNKEL (reference sequence). As DNA, the CDR3 is TGTGCCAGCACCCTTAGCGGGAGGGTCACAGATACGCAGTATTTT. Encoded protein: CASTLSGRVTDTQYF.

This chain links TRBV28 with TRBJ2-7; TRBD1 agrees at 9 bases. CDR1 is MDHEN and CDR2 is SYDVKM in the germline V gene. The V segment lost 3 bases and the J segment 2 bases; nucleotides outside the gene matches: 5. This CDR3 region has 15 residues. The CDR3 spells CASSLGQGRPYEQYF. In DNA, the CDR3 is TGTGCCAGCAGTTTGGGACAGGGACGACCCTACGAGCAGTACTTC.

In this sample, this clonotype turned up many times. The V call is TRBV5-1, the J call TRBJ2-3; 8 positions match TRBD1. This CDR3 is 16 amino acids long. V dropped 5 bases and J dropped 0; count of bases not matched to a gene: 8. Germline V CDR1 and CDR2: SGHRS, YFSETQ. The CDR3 DNA sequence: TGCGCCAGCAGAGCAAGACAGGGGCCTAGCACAGATACGCAGTATTTT. Residues: CASRARQGPSTDTQYF. Full variable domain (missing parts from reference TRBV5-1 and TRBJ2-3): KAGVTQTPRYLIKTRGQQVTLSCSPISGHRSVSWYQQTPGQGLQFLFEYFSETQRNKGNFPGRFSGRQFSNSRSEMNVSTLELGDSALYLCASRARQGPSTDTQYFGPGTRLTVL.

The genes are TRBV5-1 and TRBJ2-5; weak D call: TRBD2 (5 bases). Germline values: CDR1 SGHRS, CDR2 YFSETQ. CDR3 length: 15 residues. Between the trimmed V and J ends, which lost 0 bases and 5 bases, there was a span of 14 bases. The DNA of the CDR3 is TGCGCCAGCAGCTTGGGTCCCGAAACGGGGGAGACCCAGTACTTC. This sequence encodes CASSLGPETGETQYF.

This clonotype appeared a few times. The chain has TRBV18 and TRBJ2-3, with a weak D call TRBD2 (5 bases). V shed 0 bases and J shed 4 bases, with 11 bases lying between them. Germline V gives CDR1 KGHSH, CDR2 LQKENI. This CDR3 is 15 amino acids long. The CDR3 region is CASSPPTTHPDTQYF. The CDR3 DNA reads as TGTGCCAGCTCACCACCGACTACGCACCCAGATACGCAGTATTTT.

The chain has TRBV5-1 and TRBJ2-5, with D perhaps matching TRBD2 (5 bases). CDR1 SGHRS and CDR2 YFSETQ come from the germline V gene. The length of the CDR3 is 16 residues. V lost 0 bases and J 4 bases, leaving 16 bases between the germline ends. CDR3 protein: CASSLGNKARGETQYF. CDR3 DNA sequence: TGCGCCAGCAGCTTGGGTAATAAGGCCCGGGGAGAGACCCAGTACTTC.

This clonotype has only a few counts. J is TRBJ2-7 and V is TRBV5-1, with 16 bases aligning to TRBD2. CDR1 is SGHRS, CDR2 YFSETQ, per germline. V dropped 4 bases and J dropped 6; count of bases not matched to a gene: 7. The CDR3 has 16 amino acids. The CDR3 loop reads CASSPTGLAGGREQYF. CDR3 DNA: TGCGCCAGCAGCCCCACGGGACTAGCGGGAGGGCGCGAGCAGTACTTC.

A few counts support this clonotype. The rearrangement links TRBV5-1 to TRBJ2-5; D perhaps matches TRBD1 (6 bases). Germline CDR1 SGHRS, CDR2 YFSETQ. V lost 4 bases and J 5 bases, leaving 18 bases between the germline ends. This CDR3 has 15 amino acids. This chain's CDR3 is CASSHLGGERETQYF. CDR3 DNA sequence: TGCGCCAGCAGCCATCTAGGGGGAGAAAGGGAGACCCAGTACTTC.

Only a few counts were recorded for this clonotype. The genes are TRBV7-2 and TRBJ1-6; TRBD1 is a possible D gene (6 bases). V was clipped by 3 bases and J by 14 bases, with 11 bases between them. The germline CDR1 and CDR2 sequences are SGHTA and FQGNSA. The CDR3 is 12 amino acids. CDR3 coding DNA: TGTGCCAGCAGCTTGGGGACAAGAGCCCTCCACTTT. It specifies CASSLGTRALHF.

The chain combines TRBV28 with TRBJ1-6; 8 nucleotides match TRBD1. The V segment lost 6 bases and the J segment 9 bases; nucleotides outside the gene matches: 7. CDR1 is MDHEN, CDR2 SYDVKM, per germline. The CDR3 totals 14 residues. The CDR3 sequence: CASRRQGRGSPLHF. DNA for the CDR3: TGTGCCAGCAGGAGACAGGGGCGGGGTTCACCCCTCCACTTT.

This clonotype occurred many times. The chain recombines TRBV10-3 with TRBJ2-5; D possibly corresponds to TRBD1 (6 bases). Germline CDR1 and CDR2: ENHRY and SYGVKD. V was pared by 2 bases and J by 0 bases, with 7 bases between. This CDR3 has 14 residues. The DNA for the CDR3 is TGTGCCATCAGTGAGCGGACAGACCAAGAGACCCAGTACTTC. It codes for CAISERTDQETQYF.

This clonotype was detected ten times or more. This chain links TRBV18 with TRBJ2-7; tentatively, D is TRBD1 (5 bases). Trimming stripped 1 base from V and 2 bases from J, with 9 bases between. Germline V gene data show CDR1 as KGHSH and CDR2 as LQKENI. This CDR3 region has 14 residues. Written as DNA, the CDR3 is TGTGCCAGCTCACCACTACAGGTCGCCTACGAGCAGTACTTC. Protein product: CASSPLQVAYEQYF.

In nucleotides, the CDR3 is TGCAGAGACAGGGTGGATGGCTACACCTTC. Encoded protein: CRDRVDGYTF. The chain links TRBV21-1 to TRBJ1-2; TRBD1 reflects the table's D call only, with no check against the DNA. TRBV21-1 represents a pseudogene. The CDR3 contains 10 residues.

This chain connects TRBV5-1 to TRBJ2-2; D gene uncertain. The CDR3 runs 18 residues. V was shortened by 0 bases and J by 6 bases, with 21 bases between the two germline ends. Germline V CDR1 and CDR2: SGHRS, YFSETQ. The CDR3 region has the DNA TGCGCCAGCAGCTTGGTGGTGGCTTCGGGTTTCTTCGCCGGGGAGCTGTTTTTT. It codes for CASSLVVASGFFAGELFF.

V gene TRBV27 combines with J gene TRBJ1-5; maybe TRBD1 (5 bases). The CDR3 extends over 16 amino acids. Germline CDR1 and CDR2: MNHEY and SMNVEV (reference sequence). V was pared by 4 bases and J by 2 bases, with 15 bases between. CDR3: CASSSWGRGGNQPQHF. For the CDR3, the DNA is TGTGCCAGCAGTTCCTGGGGCCGTGGCGGCAATCAGCCCCAGCATTTT.

This clonotype has a handful of counts. This chain connects TRBV12-3 or TRBV12-4 to TRBJ2-7; D gene unclear. The CDR3 consists of 14 residues. V shed 7 bases and J shed 0 bases, with 13 bases lying between them. The CDR3 here is CASTTGSPSYEQYF. The CDR3 DNA reads TGTGCCAGCACCACCGGGTCCCCCTCCTACGAGCAGTACTTC.

This clonotype was seen repeatedly, ten times or more. This chain uses TRBV5-1 with TRBJ2-7; TRBD1 might be the D (5 bases). V was clipped by 7 bases and J by 4 bases, with 15 bases between them. Germline assignment: CDR1 SGHRS and CDR2 YFSETQ. CDR3 length: 13 amino acids. The CDR3 loop reads CASGSDNLYEQYF. The CDR3 region has the DNA TGCGCCAGCGGATCGGACAACCTTTACGAGCAGTACTTC.

This clonotype was counted between two and nine times. This chain links TRBV18 with TRBJ1-1; D is uncertain. Trimming stripped 3 bases from V and 2 bases from J, with 10 bases between. This CDR3 comprises 14 residues. The germline gives CDR1 KGHSH, CDR2 LQKENI. The CDR3 bases are TGTGCCAGCTCACCGTCCGGGGAAAACACTGAAGCTTTCTTT. Translation: CASSPSGENTEAFF.

This clonotype showed up just a few times. The chain couples TRBV20-1 to TRBJ1-6; perhaps TRBD1 as D (6 bases). This CDR3 is built from 13 residues. V was clipped by 3 bases and J by 6 bases, with 9 bases between them. Germline values: CDR1 DFQATT, CDR2 SNEGSKA (reference sequence). The chain's CDR3 is CSASAGVNSPLHF. The CDR3 DNA reads as TGCAGTGCTAGTGCAGGGGTTAATTCACCCCTCCACTTT.

The rearrangement links TRBV6-1 to TRBJ2-5, with TRBD1 identical over 7 bases. The ends lost 7 bases at V and 4 bases at J; junction bases unmatched: 18. Germline-derived CDR1 and CDR2 are MNHNS and SASEGT. The CDR3 spans 17 residues. Here the CDR3 DNA reads TGTGCCAGCATCATAACCCGAGGCAGGGGGAAAATAGAGACCCAGTACTTC. Protein: CASIITRGRGKIETQYF.

Only a few counts were recorded for this clonotype. The V call is TRBV7-9, the J call TRBJ2-3; tentatively, D is TRBD1 or TRBD2 (5 bases each). V lost 5 bases, J lost 2 bases, and 11 bases lay in between. The CDR3 consists of 14 residues. Per the germline V gene, CDR1 is SEHNR and CDR2 is FQNEAQ (reference sequence). CDR3 sequence reads: CASSVEGHTDTQYF. DNA of the CDR3: TGTGCCAGCAGCGTCGAGGGGCACACAGATACGCAGTATTTT.

The chain links TRBV12-3 or TRBV12-4 to TRBJ2-5; D may match TRBD1 or TRBD2 (5 bases each). This CDR3 has 16 residues. V lost 5 bases to trimming and J lost 4 bases, with 20 bases between them. CDR3 loop: CASSALVGTLRETQYF. CDR3 sequence (DNA): TGTGCCAGCAGTGCTTTGGTCGGGACGCTAAGAGAGACCCAGTACTTC.

The chain employs TRBV20-1 and TRBJ2-3; 9 bases fit TRBD1. The germline V gene has CDR1 DFQATT and CDR2 SNEGSKA (reference sequence). The V and J ends lost 5 bases and 2 bases, in that order; junction bases with no gene match: 8. The CDR3 runs 15 residues. DNA of the CDR3: TGCAGTGCTGACCTGACAGGGGGTCTCACAGATACGCAGTATTTT. It translates to CSADLTGGLTDTQYF.

This chain links TRBV12-3 or TRBV12-4 with TRBJ1-5, with 10 bases identical to TRBD1. Trimming at V came to 4 bases and at J to 5 bases, leaving 5 bases not matched to a gene. This CDR3 contains 15 residues. Here the CDR3 reads CASSYGTGVDQPQHF. CDR3 DNA sequence: TGTGCCAGCAGTTACGGGACAGGGGTGGATCAGCCCCAGCATTTT.

V is TRBV28 and J is TRBJ2-5; D call uncertain. V was trimmed by 5 bases and J by 5 bases, leaving 12 bases between them. The CDR3 covers 13 residues. CDR1 and CDR2 from the germline V gene are MDHEN and SYDVKM. CDR3 nucleotides: TGTGCCAGCAGTCCAGAATTTCCCGAGACCCAGTACTTC. This sequence encodes CASSPEFPETQYF.

The rearrangement joins TRBV20-1 to TRBJ2-3, with 11 bases lining up with TRBD2. The CDR3 covers 14 residues. The germline V gene has CDR1 DFQATT and CDR2 SNEGSKA (reference sequence). V lost 3 bases and J lost 4; bases outside the gene matches: 3. CDR3 sequence reads: CSARVSGRADTQYF. CDR3 coding DNA: TGCAGTGCTAGGGTTAGCGGGAGGGCAGATACGCAGTATTTT.

Ten or more counts support this clonotype. The V gene is TRBV5-1, the J gene TRBJ1-6; TRBD1 agrees at 8 bases. Germline values: CDR1 SGHRS, CDR2 YFSETQ. The CDR3 consists of 16 residues. The V segment lost 0 bases and the J segment 1 base; nucleotides outside the gene matches: 0. Here the CDR3 reads CASSLGQGSYNSPLHF. In nucleotides, the CDR3 is TGCGCCAGCAGCTTGGGACAGGGGTCCTATAATTCACCCCTCCACTTT.

The V call is TRBV11-2, the J call TRBJ2-6, with a weak D call TRBD2 (5 bases). This CDR3 is built from 18 residues. Trimming pared 5 bases from V and 0 bases from J, leaving 17 bases between. Germline V gives CDR1 SGHAT, CDR2 FQNNGV. CDR3 amino acids: CASSHTGGTYSGANVLTF. In nucleotides, the CDR3 is TGTGCCAGCAGCCATACCGGAGGCACCTACTCTGGGGCCAACGTCCTGACTTTC.

The rearrangement uses TRBV20-1 and TRBJ2-3; 7 bases are a match to TRBD2. V gave up 2 bases and J gave up 3 bases; unmatched junction bases: 2. The V gene's germline CDR1 is DFQATT and CDR2 SNEGSKA (reference sequence). The CDR3 has 13 amino acids. In DNA, the CDR3 is TGCAGTGCTAGACGGGAGGTAACAGATACGCAGTATTTT. It encodes CSARREVTDTQYF.

The chain links TRBV29-1 to TRBJ1-1; D is ambiguous. Germline assignment: CDR1 SQVTM and CDR2 ANQGSEA. CDR3 length equals 13 residues. Trimming removed 2 bases from V and 0 bases from J, with 7 bases in between. In DNA form, the CDR3 reads TGCAGCGTTGAACGGACTCTGAACACTGAAGCTTTCTTT. This translates into CSVERTLNTEAFF.